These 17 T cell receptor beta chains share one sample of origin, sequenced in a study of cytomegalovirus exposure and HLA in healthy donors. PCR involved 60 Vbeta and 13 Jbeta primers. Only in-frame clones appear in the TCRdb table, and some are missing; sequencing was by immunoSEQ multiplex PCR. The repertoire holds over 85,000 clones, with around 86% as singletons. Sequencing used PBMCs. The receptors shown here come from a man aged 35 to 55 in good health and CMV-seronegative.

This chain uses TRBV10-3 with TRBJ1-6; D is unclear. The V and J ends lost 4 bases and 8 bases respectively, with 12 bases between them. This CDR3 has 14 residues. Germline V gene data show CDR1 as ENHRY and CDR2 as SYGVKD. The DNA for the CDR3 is TGTGCCATCAGTGGCACTTCTATACATTCACCCCTCCACTTT. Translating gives CAISGTSIHSPLHF.

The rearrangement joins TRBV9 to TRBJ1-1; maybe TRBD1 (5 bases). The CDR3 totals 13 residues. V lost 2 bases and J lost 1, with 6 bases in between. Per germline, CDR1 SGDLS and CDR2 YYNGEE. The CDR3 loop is CASSVTGNTEAFF. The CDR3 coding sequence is TGTGCCAGCAGCGTTACAGGGAACACTGAAGCTTTCTTT.

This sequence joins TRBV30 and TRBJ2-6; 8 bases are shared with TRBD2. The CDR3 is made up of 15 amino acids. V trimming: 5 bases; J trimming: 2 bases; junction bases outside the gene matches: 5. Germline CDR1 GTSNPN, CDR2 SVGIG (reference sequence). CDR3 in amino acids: CAWDRGGAGANVLTF. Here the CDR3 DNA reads TGTGCCTGGGATCGGGGGGGAGCTGGGGCCAACGTCCTGACTTTC.

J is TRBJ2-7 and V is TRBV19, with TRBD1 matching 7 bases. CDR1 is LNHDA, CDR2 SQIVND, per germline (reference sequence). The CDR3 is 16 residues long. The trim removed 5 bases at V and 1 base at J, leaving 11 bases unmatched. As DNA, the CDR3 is TGTGCCAGTAGTGGTCAGGCGGACAGGCCATCCTACGAGCAGTACTTC. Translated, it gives CASSGQADRPSYEQYF.

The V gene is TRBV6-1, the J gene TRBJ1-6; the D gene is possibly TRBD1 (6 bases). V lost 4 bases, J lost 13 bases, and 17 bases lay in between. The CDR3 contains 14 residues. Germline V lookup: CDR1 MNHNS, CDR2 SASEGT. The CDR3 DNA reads TGTGCCAGCAGTGTTAAGGACAGAGTATCCCCCCTCCACTTT. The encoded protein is CASSVKDRVSPLHF.

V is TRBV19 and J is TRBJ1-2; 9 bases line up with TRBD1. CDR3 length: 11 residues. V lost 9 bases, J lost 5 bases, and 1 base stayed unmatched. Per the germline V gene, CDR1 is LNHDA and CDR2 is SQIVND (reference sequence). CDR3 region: CASDRGYGYTF. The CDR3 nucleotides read TGTGCCAGCGACAGGGGGTATGGCTACACCTTC.

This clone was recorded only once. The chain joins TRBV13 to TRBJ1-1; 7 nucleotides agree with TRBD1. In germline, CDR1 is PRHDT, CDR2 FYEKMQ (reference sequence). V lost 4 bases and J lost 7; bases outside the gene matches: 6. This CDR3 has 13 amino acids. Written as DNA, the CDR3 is TGTGCCAGCAGCTCCTTCGACAGGGTTGAAGCTTTCTTT. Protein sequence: CASSSFDRVEAFF.

This CDR3 reads CASSSFSTGTNYGYTF. DNA of the CDR3: TGTGCCAGCAGTTCTTTTTCGACAGGGACGAACTATGGCTACACCTTC. The chain employs TRBV28 and TRBJ1-2; 7 nucleotides align to TRBD1. This CDR3 region has 16 residues. Per the germline V gene, CDR1 is MDHEN and CDR2 is SYDVKM. With V trimmed by 4 bases and J by 2 bases, 10 bases remained unmatched.

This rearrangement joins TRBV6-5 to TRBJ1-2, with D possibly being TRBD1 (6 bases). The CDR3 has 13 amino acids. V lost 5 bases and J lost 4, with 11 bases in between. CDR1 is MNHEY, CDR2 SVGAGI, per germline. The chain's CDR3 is CASSRGQTYGYTF. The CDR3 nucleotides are TGTGCCAGCAGTAGAGGACAGACCTATGGCTACACCTTC.

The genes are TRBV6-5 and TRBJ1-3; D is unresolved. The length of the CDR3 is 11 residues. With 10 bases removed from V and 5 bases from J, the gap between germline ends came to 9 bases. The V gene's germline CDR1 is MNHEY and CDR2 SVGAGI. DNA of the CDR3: TGTGCCACCGAGGGCAGAAACACCATATATTTT. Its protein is CATEGRNTIYF.

The CDR3 DNA follows: TGTGCCACCAGCAGAAGGGGACAGCTGAATGAAAAACTGTTTTTT. Amino acid sequence: CATSRRGQLNEKLFF. The chain carries TRBV15 and TRBJ1-4; 7 bases line up with TRBD1. Germline loops: CDR1 LNHNV, CDR2 YYDKDF (reference sequence). The trim removed 2 bases at V and 5 bases at J, leaving 5 bases unmatched. This CDR3 has 15 amino acids. Combining the CDR3 with reference TRBV15 and TRBJ1-4 gives the whole variable domain DAMVIQNPRYQVTQFGKPVTLSCSQTLNHNVMYWYQQKSSQAPKLLFHYYDKDFNNEADTPDNFQSRRPNTSFCFLDIRSPGLGDTAMYLCATSRRGQLNEKLFFGSGTQLSVL.

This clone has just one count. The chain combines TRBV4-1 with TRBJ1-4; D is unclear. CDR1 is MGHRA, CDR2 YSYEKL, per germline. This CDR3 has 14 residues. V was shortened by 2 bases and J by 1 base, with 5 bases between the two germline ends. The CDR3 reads CASSQRLTNEKLFF. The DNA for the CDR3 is TGCGCCAGCAGCCAACGACTAACTAATGAAAAACTGTTTTTT.

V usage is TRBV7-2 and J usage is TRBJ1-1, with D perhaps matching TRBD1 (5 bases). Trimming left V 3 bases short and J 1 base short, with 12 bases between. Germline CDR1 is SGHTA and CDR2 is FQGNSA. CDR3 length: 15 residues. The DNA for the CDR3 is TGTGCCAGCAGCTTTATAGGACAAGCGAACACTGAAGCTTTCTTT. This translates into CASSFIGQANTEAFF. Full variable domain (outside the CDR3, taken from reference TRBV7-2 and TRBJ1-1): GAGVSQSPSNKVTEKGKDVELRCDPISGHTALYWYRQSLGQGLEFLIYFQGNSAPDKSGLPSDRFSAERTGGSVSTLTIQRTQQEDSAVYLCASSFIGQANTEAFFGQGTRLTVV.

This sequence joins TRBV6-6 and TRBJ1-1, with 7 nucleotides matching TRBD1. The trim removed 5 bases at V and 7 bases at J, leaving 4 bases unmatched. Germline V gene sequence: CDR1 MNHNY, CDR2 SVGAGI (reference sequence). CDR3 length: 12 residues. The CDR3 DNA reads TGTGCCAGCAGTCAGACAGGGCTTGAAGCTTTCTTT. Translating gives CASSQTGLEAFF.

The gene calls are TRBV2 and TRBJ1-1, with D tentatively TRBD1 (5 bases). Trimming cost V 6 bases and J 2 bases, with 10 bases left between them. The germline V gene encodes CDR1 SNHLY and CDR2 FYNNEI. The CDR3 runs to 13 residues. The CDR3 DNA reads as TGTGCCAGCAGATTCCAGGGAAACACTGAAGCTTTCTTT. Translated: CASRFQGNTEAFF. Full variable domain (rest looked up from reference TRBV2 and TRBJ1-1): EPEVTQTPSHQVTQMGQEVILRCVPISNHLYFYWYRQILGQKVEFLVSFYNNEISEKSEIFDDQFSVERPDGSNFTLKIRSTKLEDSAMYFCASRFQGNTEAFFGQGTRLTVV.

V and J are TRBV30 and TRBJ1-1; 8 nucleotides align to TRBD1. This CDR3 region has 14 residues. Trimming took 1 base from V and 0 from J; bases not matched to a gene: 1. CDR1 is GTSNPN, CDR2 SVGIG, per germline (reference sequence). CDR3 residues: CAWSGGQVNTEAFF. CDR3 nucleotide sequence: TGTGCCTGGAGTGGGGGACAGGTGAACACTGAAGCTTTCTTT.

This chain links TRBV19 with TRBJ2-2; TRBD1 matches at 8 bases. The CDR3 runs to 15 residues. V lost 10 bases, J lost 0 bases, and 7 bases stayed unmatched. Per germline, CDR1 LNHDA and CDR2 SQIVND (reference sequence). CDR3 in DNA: TGTGCCACCAGGGGGCTACGATCGAACACCGGGGAGCTGTTTTTT. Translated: CATRGLRSNTGELFF. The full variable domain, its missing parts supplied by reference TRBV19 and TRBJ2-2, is DGGITQSPKYLFRKEGQNVTLSCEQNLNHDAMYWYRQDPGQGLRLIYYSQIVNDFQKGDIAEGYSVSREKKESFPLTVTSAQKNPTAFYLCATRGLRSNTGELFFGEGSRLTVL.